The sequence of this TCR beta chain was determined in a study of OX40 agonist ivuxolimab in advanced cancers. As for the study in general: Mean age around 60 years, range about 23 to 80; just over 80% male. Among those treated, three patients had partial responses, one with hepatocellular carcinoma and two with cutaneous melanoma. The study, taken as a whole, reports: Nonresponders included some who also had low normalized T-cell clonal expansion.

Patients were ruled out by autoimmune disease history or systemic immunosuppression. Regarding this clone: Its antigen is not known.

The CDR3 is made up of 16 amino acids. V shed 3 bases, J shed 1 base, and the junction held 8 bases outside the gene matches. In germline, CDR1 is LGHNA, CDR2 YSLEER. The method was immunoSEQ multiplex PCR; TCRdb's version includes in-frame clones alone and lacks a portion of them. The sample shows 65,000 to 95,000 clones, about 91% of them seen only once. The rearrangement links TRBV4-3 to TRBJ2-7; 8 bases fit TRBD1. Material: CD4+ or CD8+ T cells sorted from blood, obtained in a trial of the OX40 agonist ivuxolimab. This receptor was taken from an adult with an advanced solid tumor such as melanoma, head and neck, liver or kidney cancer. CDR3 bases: TGCGCCAGCAGCCAGAGGTGGGGGACAGGTTCCTACGAGCAGTACTTC. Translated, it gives CASSQRWGTGSYEQYF.